Listed below are T cell receptor beta chains from one sample, sequenced in a study of memory CD4+ T cells and cytomegalovirus serostatus. Sequencing used immunoSEQ multiplex PCR; TCRdb keeps in-frame clones, though not all of them. The sample has around 53,000 clones; around four fifths are singletons. The specimen sequenced was memory CD4+ T cells from blood. The receptors here all came from an adult in good health and CMV-seropositive. Each CDR3 is given with its conserved first and last residue. A D gene is named only where the DNA matches it firmly. Not all rows give a size; the values are once, few, many and, for expanded clones, a class.

v_gene	d_gene	abundance	j_gene	CDR3aa	CDR3nt
TRBV29-1	TRBD2	once	TRBJ2-7	CSVEGGTSAYEQYF	TGCAGCGTTGAAGGAGGGACTAGCGCCTACGAGCAGTACTTC
TRBV6-1	.	.	TRBJ2-3	CASSVTGAGADTQYF	TGTGCCAGCAGTGTCACAGGGGCGGGGGCAGATACGCAGTATTTT
TRBV29-1	TRBD2	.	TRBJ2-1	CSVGEGRNEQFF	TGCAGCGTTGGGGAGGGTAGGAATGAGCAGTTCTTC
TRBV29-1	.	.	TRBJ1-1	CSVVGPQGTEAFF	TGCAGCGTTGTGGGACCGCAGGGCACTGAAGCTTTCTTT
TRBV18	TRBD2	.	TRBJ2-3	CASSPPKVAGMATQYF	TGTGCCAGCTCACCACCTAAGGTAGCGGGCATGGCTACGCAGTATTTT
TRBV4-2	TRBD1	.	TRBJ2-7	CASSQDLGQGAYEQYF	TGTGCCAGCAGCCAAGATCTAGGACAGGGGGCCTACGAGCAGTACTTC
TRBV30	TRBD1	.	TRBJ1-2	CAQTGTGPYGYTF	TGTGCCCAGACCGGGACAGGGCCCTATGGCTACACCTTC
TRBV5-4	TRBD1	.	TRBJ1-1	CASSPLGQGNTEAFF	TGTGCCAGCAGCCCTCTCGGACAGGGGAACACTGAAGCTTTCTTT
TRBV9	.	.	TRBJ2-1	CASSVGTDYNEQFF	TGTGCCAGCAGCGTGGGGACTGATTACAATGAGCAGTTCTTC
TRBV4-2	.	few	TRBJ2-5	CASSRDLRETQYF	TGTGCCAGCAGCCGCGACCTTCGGGAGACCCAGTACTTC
TRBV6-6	.	.	TRBJ2-2	CASSGFLAGELFF	TGTGCCAGCAGTGGCTTCTTAGCCGGGGAGCTGTTTTTT
TRBV2	TRBD1	.	TRBJ1-4	CASSYTGTGFEKLFF	TGTGCCAGCAGTTATACCGGGACAGGCTTCGAAAAACTGTTTTTT
TRBV9	.	.	TRBJ1-2	CASSVAPRGRTDNYGYTF	TGTGCCAGCAGCGTAGCTCCCAGGGGACGGACCGACAACTATGGCTACACCTTC
TRBV4-2	.	few	TRBJ1-1	CASKSHRAEAFF	TGTGCCAGCAAGTCACACCGTGCCGAAGCTTTCTTT
TRBV7-9	TRBD1	once	TRBJ2-5	CASSLDRAETQYF	TGTGCCAGCAGCTTGGACAGGGCGGAGACCCAGTACTTC
TRBV7-9	TRBD1	.	TRBJ1-1	CASSLVATGRNTEAFF	TGTGCCAGCAGCTTAGTCGCGACAGGGCGGAACACTGAAGCTTTCTTT
TRBV9	TRBD1	.	TRBJ1-4	CASSVAHPGQGNEKLFF	TGTGCCAGCAGCGTAGCCCACCCCGGACAGGGGAATGAAAAACTGTTTTTT
TRBV11-1	TRBD1	few	TRBJ1-1	CASSLRPGGGTEAFF	TGTGCCAGCAGCTTACGCCCAGGGGGCGGCACTGAAGCTTTCTTT
TRBV7-8	.	.	TRBJ2-6	CASSAPGRTVSGANVLTF	TGTGCCAGCAGCGCTCCGGGACGTACGGTATCCGGGGCCAACGTCCTGACTTTC
TRBV7-3	TRBD1	.	TRBJ1-2	CASSPEPLTGKGYTF	TGTGCCAGCAGCCCGGAGCCTCTGACAGGGAAAGGCTACACCTTC
TRBV2	.	.	TRBJ2-2	CASSADGANTGELFF	TGTGCCAGCAGTGCCGACGGCGCGAACACCGGGGAGCTGTTTTTT
TRBV5-1	.	once	TRBJ1-1	CASSPGHLNTEAFF	TGCGCCAGCAGCCCCGGACATCTGAACACTGAAGCTTTCTTT
TRBV2	.	.	TRBJ2-1	CASSESRASTNEQFF	TGTGCCAGCAGTGAATCCAGGGCATCAACCAATGAGCAGTTCTTC
TRBV18	TRBD2	.	TRBJ2-3	CASSPLSGTTDTQYF	TGTGCCAGCTCACCGCTTAGCGGGACGACAGATACGCAGTATTTT
TRBV30	.	.	TRBJ1-2	CAWRGPRTGGYTF	TGTGCCTGGAGGGGACCCCGGACTGGTGGCTACACCTTC
TRBV6-6	.	.	TRBJ2-5	CASLRSQKETQYF	TGTGCCAGCTTACGGTCCCAAAAAGAGACCCAGTACTTC
TRBV19	.	once	TRBJ2-6	CASRIRPEAGANVLTF	TGTGCCAGTAGAATCCGTCCCGAAGCTGGGGCCAACGTCCTGACTTTC
TRBV2	.	.	TRBJ1-6	CASSSREAPLHF	TGTGCCAGCAGTTCCCGAGAGGCACCCCTCCACTTT
TRBV11-3	.	.	TRBJ2-7	CASSLAAQGYEQYF	TGTGCCAGCAGCTTAGCCGCACAGGGCTACGAGCAGTACTTC